This TCR beta chain appears in the sequencing data of a study of CD8 T cells in ankylosing spondylitis (dated by TCRdb to the late 2010s). Regarding the research as a whole: The study profiled T cell receptor beta repertoires in healthy donors and ankylosing spondylitis patients to find disease-linked TCR variants. In total, the full study cohort was made up of roughly 110 healthy donors and 25 or so ankylosing spondylitis patients. Peripheral blood samples were taken, and synovial fluid was additionally collected from ankylosing spondylitis patients. The study at large found these results: Blood from ankylosing spondylitis patients appeared to be characterized by a TCR beta motif composed of roughly 8 highly homologous amino acid variants. According to the report, matched synovial fluid samples from ankylosing spondylitis patients were significantly enriched for the disease-linked clones. In peripheral blood, the disease-linked clones were found at relatively low frequencies and had a CD8+ phenotype. Some motif variants had previously been reported in the synovial fluid and blood of reactive arthritis patients, which suggests shared mechanisms of disease initiation.

This clonotype was recorded a few times. Its target antigen remains unknown. The record has no base qualities; no much larger clone is one base away. Synovial fluid samples were paired with blood samples taken from the same ankylosing spondylitis patients. Sequencing was performed on an Illumina HiSeq 2500. TCR beta libraries were prepared by quantitative 5'-RACE with molecular barcodes. As for the original processing: To identify disease-linked TCR variants, a new computational method was used, one built on a probabilistic model of VDJ rearrangement. TCRdb handled the public reads itself, with Q25 trimming in fastp and clone calling in MiXCR, and kept productive beta chains. Identical CDR3 protein sequences are pooled into one entry, listed with their most common genes and DNA. The V and J calls were not made by the authors but by TCRdb's processing. This sample comprises about 150,000 distinct CDR3 sequences, 40% to 50% of them detected only once. The biggest ten clones account for 12% to 15% of the sample.

Between the V and J ends, shortened by 4 bases and 4 bases respectively, the junction contains 13 bases. The CDR3 measures 13 amino acids from cysteine to phenylalanine. The kept DNA is CDR3 alone, 39 bases in frame from the first base. The germline V gene encodes CDR1 SQVTM and CDR2 ANQGSEA. Sequencing was carried out using synovial fluid, either unsorted or a sorted T cell fraction (not recorded which). The source of this sequence is a male donor with ankylosing spondylitis. The rearranged segments are TRBV29-1 and TRBJ1-2; TRBD1 might be the D gene, on 5 matching bases. The DNA is as follows: TGCAGCGTTGGAACAGGTATTGGCTATGGCTACACCTTC. Translated, this gives CSVGTGIGYGYTF.